The T cell receptor beta chain under discussion was sequenced for a study of shared clonotypes between healthy human individuals. Per germline, CDR1 MDHEN and CDR2 SYDVKM. CDR3 length equals 14 residues. Trimming took 5 bases from V and 0 from J, leaving 10 bases between them. Assay: immunoSEQ multiplex PCR; the TCRdb copy retains only in-frame clones and omits some. In the table there are around 980,000 clones, more than 75% of which are singletons. This clone came up a few times. The sequence derives from a man aged 18 to 29 in good health. Some clones in this sample may be carry-over from other donors' samples. Sequencing input: memory CD4+ T cells from PBMCs. Noted subset: CD45RA-negative fraction. The V and J genes are TRBV28 and TRBJ1-2; D is uncertain. The CDR3 here is CASSRVFANYGYTF. DNA for the CDR3: TGTGCCAGCAGTAGGGTTTTCGCTAACTATGGCTACACCTTC.